This T cell receptor beta chain was observed in a study of blood T cell repertoires in COVID-19. Overall study context: Acute and convalescent COVID-19 specimens originated in the United States, Italy and Spain. PBMCs, B-cell-depleted T cells, or T cells provided the cDNA or gDNA that made up the material.

This clone has just one count. There are 15 residues in the CDR3. V trimming: 5 bases; J trimming: 3 bases; junction bases outside the gene matches: 9. Looked up from germline, CDR1 is SGHRS and CDR2 is YFSETQ. Original analysis: Amplification of reference gene primers provided the estimated nucleated cell counts. Clones were read by immunoSEQ multiplex PCR, and TCRdb kept only the in-frame ones, dropping some. Clone size and V and J calls were adopted from that table, with D and trimming inferred from the DNA. The sample holds approximately 22,000 clones; 91% are singletons and the top ten take around 3.1%.

This clonotype was sampled from a woman aged 70-85 years with active COVID-19. The chain carries TRBV5-1 and TRBJ2-7, with TRBD1 matching 9 bases. Input material: peripheral blood. DNA of the CDR3: TGCGCCAGCAGGATGAGTTGGACAGGGGACTACGAGCAGTACTTC. Encoded protein: CASRMSWTGDYEQYF.